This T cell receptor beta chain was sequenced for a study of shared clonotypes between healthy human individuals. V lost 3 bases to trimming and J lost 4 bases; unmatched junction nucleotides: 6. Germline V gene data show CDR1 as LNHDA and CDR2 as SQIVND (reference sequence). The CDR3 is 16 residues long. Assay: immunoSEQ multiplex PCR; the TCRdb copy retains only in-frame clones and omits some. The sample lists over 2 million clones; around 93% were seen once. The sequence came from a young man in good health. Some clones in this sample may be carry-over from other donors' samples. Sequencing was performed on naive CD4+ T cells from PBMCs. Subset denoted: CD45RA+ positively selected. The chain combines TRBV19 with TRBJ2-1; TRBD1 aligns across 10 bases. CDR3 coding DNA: TGTGCCAGTAGTATCCCGACAGGGGGCACGTACAATGAGCAGTTCTTC. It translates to CASSIPTGGTYNEQFF.